These 31 T cell receptor beta chains were sequenced from one sample in a study of T-cell reconstitution after alpha-beta-depleted transplantation in children. As it was prepared, the TCRbeta library received unique molecular identifiers. MiXCR, run by TCRdb on the PCR reads, gives a single entry per CDR3 protein. The sample lists roughly 610,000 distinct CDR3 sequences, roughly a tenth seen once, with about 4% in the top ten. Here the sequenced sample was PBMCs from the stem cell graft donor, taken from the stem cell graft. The receptors were sampled from a human donor who donated a stem cell graft to a child with acute myeloid leukemia.

The chain is built from TRBV28 and TRBJ1-1; D perhaps matches TRBD1 (5 bases). The CDR3 totals 14 residues. Trimming cost V 1 base and J 1 base, with 7 bases left between them. The germline V gene has CDR1 MDHEN and CDR2 SYDVKM. The CDR3 loop reads CASSLLQANTEAFF. The CDR3 nucleotides are TGTGCCAGCAGTTTATTACAGGCGAACACTGAAGCTTTCTTT.

This clonotype was seen at least ten times. The chain has TRBV20-1 and TRBJ2-3, with D hard to call. The CDR3 is made up of 12 amino acids. V gave up 0 bases and J gave up 3 bases, with 4 bases separating them. Germline CDR1 reads DFQATT; CDR2 reads SNEGSKA (reference sequence). CDR3 in amino acids: CSAREFTDTQYF. CDR3 DNA sequence: TGCAGTGCTAGAGAGTTTACAGATACGCAGTATTTT.

As DNA, the CDR3 is TGCGCCAGCGGACGTGAGACTGAAGAGACCCAGTACTTC. Translating it yields CASGRETEETQYF. The chain is built from TRBV5-1 and TRBJ2-5; D not resolved. The V and J ends lost 7 bases and 3 bases respectively, with 13 bases between them. This CDR3 is built from 13 residues. Germline lookup yields CDR1 SGHRS and CDR2 YFSETQ.

This clonotype has a count of ten or more. The V call is TRBV7-2, the J call TRBJ2-1; TRBD2 is a possible D gene (5 bases). Trimming pared 1 base from V and 7 bases from J, leaving 11 bases between. Per germline, CDR1 SGHTA and CDR2 FQGNSA. This CDR3 is 14 amino acids long. The CDR3 spells CASSLGGRRNEQFF. In DNA, the CDR3 is TGTGCCAGCAGCTTAGGCGGCCGGAGGAATGAGCAGTTCTTC.

This clonotype was observed many times. This chain joins TRBV30 and TRBJ1-1; D call uncertain. Germline CDR1 is GTSNPN and CDR2 is SVGIG (reference sequence). V gave up 0 bases and J gave up 4 bases, with 21 bases separating them. This CDR3 comprises 17 residues. The DNA for the CDR3 is TGTGCCTGGAGTGTACGTGTCCTTGTTGGGTTGGGCACTGAAGCTTTCTTT. It codes for CAWSVRVLVGLGTEAFF.

The chain employs TRBV20-1 and TRBJ2-1, with D possibly being TRBD1 (5 bases). V was trimmed by 5 bases and J by 2 bases, leaving 10 bases between them. CDR3 length equals 13 residues. Germline V CDR1 and CDR2: DFQATT, SNEGSKA (reference sequence). CDR3: CSADSAPYNEQFF. In nucleotides, the CDR3 is TGCAGTGCTGACAGCGCCCCCTACAATGAGCAGTTCTTC.

The chain is built from TRBV19 and TRBJ2-3; D gene uncertain. The V end was cut by 5 bases, the J end by 9 bases, with 9 bases between. CDR3 size: 11 residues. Germline CDR1 is LNHDA and CDR2 is SQIVND (reference sequence). This chain's CDR3 is CASSSQRTQYF. CDR3 nucleotides: TGTGCCAGTAGTTCACAGAGAACGCAGTATTTT.

The sample holds many counts of this clonotype. The chain carries TRBV18 and TRBJ2-7; D call uncertain. Germline CDR1 KGHSH, CDR2 LQKENI. The CDR3 totals 11 residues. V shed 2 bases and J shed 7 bases, with 6 bases lying between them. The CDR3 sequence is CASSPGMEQYF. The CDR3 DNA reads as TGTGCCAGCTCACCAGGGATGGAGCAGTACTTC.

This clonotype was counted only a few times. The J gene is TRBJ2-1, the V gene TRBV11-2; tentatively, D is TRBD1 (6 bases). The germline V and J ends were trimmed by 1 base and 6 bases, with 13 bases remaining between them. The V gene's germline CDR1 is SGHAT and CDR2 FQNNGV. This CDR3 contains 15 residues. As DNA, the CDR3 is TGTGCCAGCAGCTTAGTGGTACAGGGTCGCAATGAGCAGTTCTTC. Amino acid sequence: CASSLVVQGRNEQFF.

The chain links TRBV5-1 to TRBJ2-7, with 8 bases aligning to TRBD2. Trimming at V came to 4 bases and at J to 3 bases, leaving 9 bases not matched to a gene. Germline V gene data show CDR1 as SGHRS and CDR2 as YFSETQ. This CDR3 has 15 amino acids. The CDR3 DNA follows: TGCGCCAGCAGCCTAGTAGCGGGGATCGACTACGAGCAGTACTTC. Its translation is CASSLVAGIDYEQYF.

As concerns this clonotype: The DNA is omitted, as the CDR3 cannot be located on it reliably, and the CDR3 follows TCRdb's listing. The J gene is TRBJ2-1, the V gene TRBV6-5; TRBD1 is the table's D call, not checked against the DNA. The CDR3 region is 12 residues in length, termini included. Germline CDR1 and CDR2: MNHEY and SVGAGI. The CDR3: CASSWGQGSFVF.

V and J are TRBV20-1 and TRBJ2-1; no clear D. Germline assignment: CDR1 DFQATT and CDR2 SNEGSKA (reference sequence). The V gene lost 6 bases and the J gene lost 2 bases, with 20 bases spanning the gap. This CDR3 contains 16 residues. CDR3 coding DNA: TGCAGTGCCGCGCCCGTGGGTCCCATAGCCTACAATGAGCAGTTCTTC. This sequence encodes CSAAPVGPIAYNEQFF.

This clonotype was seen only a few times. This chain joins TRBV28 and TRBJ1-2; TRBD1 agrees at 7 bases. V gave up 6 bases and J gave up 2 bases; unmatched junction bases: 9. The CDR3 consists of 15 residues. Germline lookup yields CDR1 MDHEN and CDR2 SYDVKM. For the CDR3, the DNA is TGTGCCAGCAGGGGACGGGACAGATTAAACTATGGCTACACCTTC. As protein: CASRGRDRLNYGYTF.

The chain carries TRBV4-3 and TRBJ2-5; D perhaps matches TRBD2 (6 bases). Trimming removed 4 bases at V and 10 bases at J, with 16 bases between. The CDR3 covers 13 residues. CDR1 LGHNA and CDR2 YSLEER come from the germline V gene. This chain's CDR3 is CASSLGLEGNQYF. The CDR3 DNA reads TGCGCCAGCAGCCTGGGACTGGAAGGAAACCAGTACTTC.

The chain combines TRBV4-3 with TRBJ2-1, with a weak D call TRBD1 (5 bases). The CDR3 is made up of 13 amino acids. Germline V CDR1 and CDR2: LGHNA, YSLEER. With 3 bases removed from V and 9 bases from J, the gap between germline ends came to 12 bases. The CDR3 sequence: CASSQGLSSEQFF. The CDR3 DNA reads TGCGCCAGCAGCCAGGGGCTTTCCAGTGAGCAGTTCTTC.

This clonotype has just a few counts. The gene calls are TRBV5-1 and TRBJ2-1; D is tentatively TRBD1 or TRBD2 (5 bases each). CDR1 and CDR2 from the germline V gene are SGHRS and YFSETQ. The V end was cut by 3 bases, the J end by 6 bases, with 10 bases between. The CDR3 runs 13 residues. CDR3 sequence (DNA): TGCGCCAGCAGCTCCGGGACGGCCAATGAGCAGTTCTTC. Translating it yields CASSSGTANEQFF.

In this sample, this clonotype turned up a few times. The chain is built from TRBV9 and TRBJ1-5; a weak D match, TRBD1 (6 bases). Germline values: CDR1 SGDLS, CDR2 YYNGEE. CDR3 size: 15 residues. Trimming left V 0 bases short and J 6 bases short, with 13 bases between. The CDR3 reads CASSVGQALAQPQHF. For the CDR3, the DNA is TGTGCCAGCAGCGTAGGACAGGCGCTCGCTCAGCCCCAGCATTTT.

This clonotype was seen a handful of times. The chain couples TRBV7-2 to TRBJ2-3; 16 bases agree with TRBD2. CDR1 and CDR2 from the germline V gene are SGHTA and FQGNSA. V shed 6 bases and J 8 bases; nucleotides not matched to a gene: 8. The CDR3 is 16 residues long. CDR3 residues: CASRPTGLAGGGTQYF. The CDR3 nucleotides are TGTGCCAGCAGACCGACGGGACTAGCGGGAGGGGGTACGCAGTATTTT.

The rearrangement links TRBV6-1 to TRBJ2-6, with 7 bases lining up with TRBD1. This CDR3 is 17 amino acids long. Germline V gene sequence: CDR1 MNHNS, CDR2 SASEGT. The junction had 8 bases not matched to a gene; V was cut back by 6 bases and J by 0 bases. The CDR3 is CASRTGEPLSGANVLTF. CDR3 bases: TGTGCCAGCAGAACAGGGGAACCCCTCTCTGGGGCCAACGTCCTGACTTTC.

The V and J genes are TRBV7-3 and TRBJ2-1; D might be TRBD1 (5 bases). Trimming shortened V by 2 bases and J by 7 bases, and 12 bases separated the two germline ends. This CDR3 region has 14 residues. The germline V gene has CDR1 SGHTA and CDR2 FQGTGA. The CDR3 sequence is CASSLGAGKNEQFF. CDR3 nucleotide sequence: TGTGCCAGCAGCTTAGGGGCAGGGAAAAATGAGCAGTTCTTC.

This clonotype was seen many times. V is TRBV11-3 and J is TRBJ2-5; 11 positions match TRBD2. Germline V gene sequence: CDR1 SGHNT, CDR2 YENEEA. Trimming removed 4 bases from V and 2 bases from J; junction bases left unmatched: 3. The CDR3 has 15 amino acids. The CDR3 protein is CASSSRTSGQETQYF. DNA for the CDR3: TGTGCCAGCAGCTCCAGGACTAGCGGGCAAGAGACCCAGTACTTC.

The chain is built from TRBV4-2 and TRBJ2-3, with TRBD1 as a possible D gene (5 bases). Trimming took off 1 base at V and 0 bases at J, with 14 bases between the two ends. Germline CDR1 LGHNA, CDR2 YNFKEQ. The CDR3 has 17 residues. The chain's CDR3 is CASSQVGQGSSTDTQYF. The CDR3 DNA sequence: TGTGCCAGCAGCCAAGTAGGGCAGGGCTCTAGCACAGATACGCAGTATTTT.

CDR3 nucleotides: TGTGCCAGCAGCCCCCGGGACAGGGGGCAGCGAGAGACCCAGTACTTC. Its translation: CASSPRDRGQRETQYF. This sequence joins TRBV7-2 and TRBJ2-5, with 12 positions matching TRBD1. The V gene's germline CDR1 is SGHTA and CDR2 FQGNSA. The CDR3 length is 16 residues. V shed 5 bases, J shed 4 bases, and the junction held 8 bases outside the gene matches.

This clonotype was counted many times. The chain is built from TRBV20-1 and TRBJ1-1; no clear D gene. The germline gives CDR1 DFQATT, CDR2 SNEGSKA (reference sequence). The CDR3 extends over 16 amino acids. Trimming left V 0 bases short and J 2 bases short, with 16 bases between. In nucleotides, the CDR3 is TGCAGTGCTAGAGATATCTTGATGACAAGAAACACTGAAGCTTTCTTT. Encoded protein: CSARDILMTRNTEAFF.

The chain employs TRBV29-1 and TRBJ2-5, with a weak D call TRBD1 (5 bases). Germline CDR1 SQVTM, CDR2 ANQGSEA. The CDR3 has 12 amino acids. V was pared by 4 bases and J by 1 base, with 7 bases between. The DNA for the CDR3 is TGCAGCGTTGTGACAGTCCAAGAGACCCAGTACTTC. Translation: CSVVTVQETQYF. Supplemented by reference TRBV29-1 and TRBJ2-5, the full variable domain reads SAVISQKPSRDICQRGTSLTIQCQVDSQVTMMFWYRQQPGQSLTLIATANQGSEATYESGFVIDKFPISRPNLTFSTLTVSNMSPEDSSIYLCSVVTVQETQYFGPGTRLLVL.

This clonotype has ten or more counts. The chain combines TRBV29-1 with TRBJ1-1, with a tentative D call TRBD1 (5 bases). CDR1 and CDR2 from the germline V gene are SQVTM and ANQGSEA. The V and J ends lost 3 bases and 0 bases respectively, with 11 bases between them. This CDR3 is built from 14 residues. The CDR3 here is CSVEGRQMNTEAFF. The DNA of the CDR3 is TGCAGCGTTGAGGGGCGGCAGATGAACACTGAAGCTTTCTTT.

The CDR3 protein is CASSFHPRGYNEQFF. The CDR3 DNA sequence: TGTGCCAGCAGCTTCCACCCCCGGGGTTACAATGAGCAGTTCTTC. V and J are TRBV9 and TRBJ2-1, with a weak D call TRBD2 (5 bases). Trimming took 4 bases from V and 4 from J, leaving 15 bases between them. The germline V gene encodes CDR1 SGDLS and CDR2 YYNGEE. The CDR3 sequence is 15 residues long.

V gene TRBV19 combines with J gene TRBJ2-1, with 9 bases identical to TRBD2. V gave up 7 bases and J gave up 7 bases; unmatched junction bases: 5. The germline V gene encodes CDR1 LNHDA and CDR2 SQIVND (reference sequence). CDR3 length equals 13 residues. CDR3 nucleotide sequence: TGTGCCAGTAAGGCTAGCGGGAAAAATGAGCAGTTCTTC. The encoded protein is CASKASGKNEQFF.

This clonotype has only a few counts. The genes are TRBV29-1 and TRBJ2-1; TRBD2 might be the D (5 bases). The CDR3 loop spans 12 amino acids. The ends were cut back, 6 bases at V and 5 bases at J, with 11 bases in the middle. Per the germline V gene, CDR1 is SQVTM and CDR2 is ANQGSEA. DNA of the CDR3: TGCAGCGTACGGACTCTTAACAATGAGCAGTTCTTC. As protein: CSVRTLNNEQFF.

This clonotype was observed many times. V is TRBV29-1 and J is TRBJ2-1, with D maybe TRBD2 (5 bases). Germline V lookup: CDR1 SQVTM, CDR2 ANQGSEA. The length of the CDR3 is 12 residues. V dropped 7 bases and J dropped 6 bases, with 13 bases sitting between them. The CDR3: CSASSLINEQFF. The CDR3 DNA is TGCAGCGCTAGCTCGCTGATCAATGAGCAGTTCTTC.

The rearrangement joins TRBV20-1 to TRBJ2-6; D remains unclear. The CDR3 is 14 residues long. The V end lost 6 bases, the J end lost 2 bases, and 11 bases lay between the germline ends. Germline CDR1 DFQATT, CDR2 SNEGSKA (reference sequence). Written as DNA, the CDR3 is TGCAGTGCCCCAACCCCTCCTGGGGCCAACGTCCTGACTTTC. It codes for CSAPTPPGANVLTF.